This record covers a single T cell receptor (beta chain). This CDR3 has 16 residues. Per germline, CDR1 SQVTM and CDR2 ANQGSEA. J lost 0 bases, V lost 6 bases, and 7 bases had no gene match. This entry comes from a study of CD8 T cells in Susac syndrome. Reverse transcription of about 0.5 to 1 ug RNA used random hexamers. TCRdb called the immunoSEQ multiplex PCR reads again in MiXCR, with one record for every CDR3 protein. The data show 200,000 to 300,000 distinct CDR3 sequences, around 93% seen once. The chain carries TRBV29-1 and TRBJ2-6; the match to TRBD1 covers 8 bases. Sequencing was carried out using CD4+ T cells from PBMCs. The receptor was derived from a human donor with multiple sclerosis. DNA of the CDR3: TGCAGCGTCCTCATGGGACAGGACTCTGGGGCCAACGTCCTGACTTTC. Translating it yields CSVLMGQDSGANVLTF.